This T cell receptor (beta chain) was obtained from a study of blood T cell repertoires in COVID-19. About the study: Sites across the United States, Italy and Spain contributed samples from acute and convalescent COVID-19. PBMCs, B-cell-depleted T cells, or T cells provided the cDNA or gDNA that made up the material.

As processed by the authors: Estimated nucleated cell counts came from reference gene primer amplification. Clones were read by immunoSEQ multiplex PCR, and TCRdb kept only the in-frame ones, dropping some. V, J and clone size reflect that table, while D and trimming were determined from the DNA. Of some 120,000 clones in the sample, 82% were seen once. Losses at the gene ends were 4 bases for V and 10 bases for J; bases not matched to a gene: 7. This CDR3 comprises 15 residues. Germline assignment: CDR1 SGHDT and CDR2 YYEEEE. The rearrangement uses TRBV5-6 and TRBJ2-3; 15 bases fit TRBD2. Input material: peripheral blood. This TCR was recovered from a man between 65 and 80 years old with acute or convalescent COVID-19. The CDR3 nucleotides read TGTGCCAGCAGCCGACCGGGACTAGCGGGAGGATCGCAGTATTTT. This translates into CASSRPGLAGGSQYF.